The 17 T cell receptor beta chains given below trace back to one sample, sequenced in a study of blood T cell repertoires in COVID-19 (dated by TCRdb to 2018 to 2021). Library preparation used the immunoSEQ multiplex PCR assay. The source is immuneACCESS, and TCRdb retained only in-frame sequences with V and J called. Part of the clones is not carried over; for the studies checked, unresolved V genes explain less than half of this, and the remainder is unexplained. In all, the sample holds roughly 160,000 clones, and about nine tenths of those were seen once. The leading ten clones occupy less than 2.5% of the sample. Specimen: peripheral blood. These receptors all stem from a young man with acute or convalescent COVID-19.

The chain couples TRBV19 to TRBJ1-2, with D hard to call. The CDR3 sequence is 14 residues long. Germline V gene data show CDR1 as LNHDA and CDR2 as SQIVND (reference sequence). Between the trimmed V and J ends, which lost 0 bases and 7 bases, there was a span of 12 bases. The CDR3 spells CASSIDKGVTGYTF. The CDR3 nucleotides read TGTGCCAGTAGTATAGACAAGGGAGTGACTGGCTACACCTTC.

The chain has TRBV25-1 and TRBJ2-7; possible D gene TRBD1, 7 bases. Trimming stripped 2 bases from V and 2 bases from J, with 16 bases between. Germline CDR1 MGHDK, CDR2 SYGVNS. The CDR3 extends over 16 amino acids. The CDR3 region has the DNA TGTGCCAGCAGTGAAGGGGGCAGGGGGGACCCCTACGAGCAGTACTTC. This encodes CASSEGGRGDPYEQYF.

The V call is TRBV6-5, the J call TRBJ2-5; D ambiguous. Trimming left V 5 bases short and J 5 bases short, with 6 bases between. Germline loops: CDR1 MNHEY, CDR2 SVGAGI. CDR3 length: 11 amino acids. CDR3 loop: CASSTGETQYF. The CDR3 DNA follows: TGTGCCAGCAGTACCGGGGAGACCCAGTACTTC.

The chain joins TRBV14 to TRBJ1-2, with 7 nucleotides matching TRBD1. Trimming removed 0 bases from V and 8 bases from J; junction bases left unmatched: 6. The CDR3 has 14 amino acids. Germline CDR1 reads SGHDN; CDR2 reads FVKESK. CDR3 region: CASSQDSRDRGYTF. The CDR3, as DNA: TGTGCCAGCAGCCAAGATTCCCGGGACAGAGGCTACACCTTC.

This CDR3 reads CASSQAKYGYTF. DNA of the CDR3: TGTGCCAGCAGCCAAGCCAAATATGGCTACACCTTC. V gene TRBV3-1 (or the pseudogene TRBV3-2) combines with J gene TRBJ1-2; D uncertain. CDR1 and CDR2 from the germline V gene are LGHDT and YNNKEL (reference sequence). Trimming took 1 base from V and 5 from J, leaving 5 bases between them. The CDR3 contains 12 residues.

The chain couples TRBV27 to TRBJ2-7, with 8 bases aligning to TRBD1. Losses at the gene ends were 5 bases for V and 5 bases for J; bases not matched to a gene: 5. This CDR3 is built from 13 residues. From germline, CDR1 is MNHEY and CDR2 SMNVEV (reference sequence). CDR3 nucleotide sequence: TGTGCCAGCAGTCTCTTGACAGGGGACGAGCAGTACTTC. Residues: CASSLLTGDEQYF.

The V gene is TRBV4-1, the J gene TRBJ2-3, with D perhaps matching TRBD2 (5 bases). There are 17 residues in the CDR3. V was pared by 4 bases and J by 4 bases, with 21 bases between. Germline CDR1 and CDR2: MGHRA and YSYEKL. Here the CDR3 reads CASSPSPTRGSADTQYF. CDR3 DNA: TGCGCCAGCAGCCCCTCACCAACGAGAGGGAGTGCAGATACGCAGTATTTT.

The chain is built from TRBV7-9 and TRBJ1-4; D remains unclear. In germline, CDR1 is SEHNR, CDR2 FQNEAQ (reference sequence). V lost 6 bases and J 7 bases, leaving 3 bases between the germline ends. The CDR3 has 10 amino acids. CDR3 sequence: CASSSEKLFF. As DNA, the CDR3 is TGTGCCAGCAGTAGTGAAAAACTGTTTTTT.

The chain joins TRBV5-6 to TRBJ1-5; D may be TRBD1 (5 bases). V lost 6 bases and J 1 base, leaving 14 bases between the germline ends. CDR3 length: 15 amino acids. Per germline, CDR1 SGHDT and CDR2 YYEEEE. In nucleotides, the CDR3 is TGTGCCAGCACCCGAGGGGAGGGAAGCAATCAGCCCCAGCATTTT. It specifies CASTRGEGSNQPQHF.

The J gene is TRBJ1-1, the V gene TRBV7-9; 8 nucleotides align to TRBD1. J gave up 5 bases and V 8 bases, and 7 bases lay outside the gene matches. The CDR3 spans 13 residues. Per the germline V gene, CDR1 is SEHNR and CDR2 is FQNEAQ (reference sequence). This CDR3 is CASGLQGVTEAFF. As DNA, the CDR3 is TGTGCCAGCGGACTACAGGGGGTAACTGAAGCTTTCTTT.

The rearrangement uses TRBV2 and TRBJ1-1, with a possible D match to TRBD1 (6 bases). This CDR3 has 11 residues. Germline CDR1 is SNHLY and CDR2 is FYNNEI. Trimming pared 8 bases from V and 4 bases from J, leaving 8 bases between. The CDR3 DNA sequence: TGTGCCAGCTACAGGGCCACTGAAGCTTTCTTT. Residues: CASYRATEAFF.

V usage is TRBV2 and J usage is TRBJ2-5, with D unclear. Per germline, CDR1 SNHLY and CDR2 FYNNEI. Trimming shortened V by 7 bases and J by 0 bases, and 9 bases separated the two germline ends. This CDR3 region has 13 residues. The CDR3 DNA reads TGTGCCAGCAATGGGCAGAACCAAGAGACCCAGTACTTC. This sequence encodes CASNGQNQETQYF. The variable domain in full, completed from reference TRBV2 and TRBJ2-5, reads EPEVTQTPSHQVTQMGQEVILRCVPISNHLYFYWYRQILGQKVEFLVSFYNNEISEKSEIFDDQFSVERPDGSNFTLKIRSTKLEDSAMYFCASNGQNQETQYFGPGTRLLVL.

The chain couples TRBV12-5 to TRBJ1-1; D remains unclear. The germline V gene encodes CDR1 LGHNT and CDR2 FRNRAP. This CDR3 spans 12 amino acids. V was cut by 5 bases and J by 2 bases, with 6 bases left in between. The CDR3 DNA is TGTGCTAGTGGTCTCTTCAACACTGAAGCTTTCTTT. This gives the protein CASGLFNTEAFF. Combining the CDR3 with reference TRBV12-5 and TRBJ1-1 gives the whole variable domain DARVTQTPRHKVTEMGQEVTMRCQPILGHNTVFWYRQTMMQGLELLAYFRNRAPLDDSGMPKDRFSAEMPDATLATLKIQPSEPRDSAVYFCASGLFNTEAFFGQGTRLTVV.

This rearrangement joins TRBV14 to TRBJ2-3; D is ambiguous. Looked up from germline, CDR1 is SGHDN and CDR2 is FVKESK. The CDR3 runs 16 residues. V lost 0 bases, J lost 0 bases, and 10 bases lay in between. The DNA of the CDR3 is TGTGCCAGCAGCCAAGATCGAACAGCTAGCACAGATACGCAGTATTTT. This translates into CASSQDRTASTDTQYF.

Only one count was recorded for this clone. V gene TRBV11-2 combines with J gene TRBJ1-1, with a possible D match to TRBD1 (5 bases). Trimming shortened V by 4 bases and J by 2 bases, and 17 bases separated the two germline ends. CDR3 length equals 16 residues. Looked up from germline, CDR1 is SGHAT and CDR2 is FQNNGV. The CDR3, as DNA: TGTGCCAGCAGCTCCCACGTGGAGGGGCCTAACACTGAAGCTTTCTTT. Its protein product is CASSSHVEGPNTEAFF. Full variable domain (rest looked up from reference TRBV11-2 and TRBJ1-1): EAGVAQSPRYKIIEKRQSVAFWCNPISGHATLYWYQQILGQGPKLLIQFQNNGVVDDSQLPKDRFSAERLKGVDSTLKIQPAKLEDSAVYLCASSSHVEGPNTEAFFGQGTRLTVV.

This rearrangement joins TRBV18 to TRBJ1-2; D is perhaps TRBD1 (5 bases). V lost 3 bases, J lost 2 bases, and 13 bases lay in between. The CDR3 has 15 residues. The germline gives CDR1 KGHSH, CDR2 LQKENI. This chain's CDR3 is CASSPSPTANYGYTF. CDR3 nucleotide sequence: TGTGCCAGCTCACCCTCACCGACAGCGAACTATGGCTACACCTTC.

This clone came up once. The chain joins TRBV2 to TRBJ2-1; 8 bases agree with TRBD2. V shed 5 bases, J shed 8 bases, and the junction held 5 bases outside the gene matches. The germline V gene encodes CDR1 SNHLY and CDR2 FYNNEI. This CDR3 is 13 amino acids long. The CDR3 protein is CASSSSGIDEQFF. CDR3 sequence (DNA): TGTGCCAGCAGTAGTAGCGGGATCGATGAGCAGTTCTTC.